The clone carrying this TCR beta chain was detected only a few times. Its cognate antigen is unknown. The sample comes from a study of OX40 agonist ivuxolimab in advanced cancers. Study in general: Three individuals attained partial responses, comprising one hepatocellular carcinoma case and two cutaneous melanoma cases.

The CDR3 length is 14 residues. Germline V gene data show CDR1 as SNHLY and CDR2 as FYNNEI. Losses at the gene ends were 6 bases for V and 3 bases for J; bases not matched to a gene: 4. Using immunoSEQ multiplex PCR, the repertoire was profiled, and TCRdb retains in-frame clones only, with some absent. Altogether around 72,000 clones are present, 86% being singletons, with the ten largest covering roughly 7.8%. Overall study results and limits: Clonal expansion from baseline to week 6 occurred in both CD4+ and CD8+ T cells. CD8+ T cells were the subset that, on average, had more expanded clones than CD4+.

The rearrangement uses TRBV2 and TRBJ2-3, with TRBD1 matching over 9 bases. Sequenced material: CD4+ or CD8+ T cells sorted from blood, taken in a trial of the OX40 agonist ivuxolimab. The sequence was obtained from an adult with an advanced solid tumor such as melanoma, head and neck, liver or kidney cancer. The CDR3 DNA is TGTGCCAGCAGGAGGGACAGGGAAACAGATACGCAGTATTTT. It specifies CASRRDRETDTQYF.